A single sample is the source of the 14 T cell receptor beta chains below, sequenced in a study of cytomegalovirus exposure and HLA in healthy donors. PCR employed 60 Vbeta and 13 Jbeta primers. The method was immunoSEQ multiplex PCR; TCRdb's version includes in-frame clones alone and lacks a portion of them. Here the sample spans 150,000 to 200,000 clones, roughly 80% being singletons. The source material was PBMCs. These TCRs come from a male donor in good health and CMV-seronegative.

CDR3 in DNA: TGTGCCAGCAGTGAATGGGAGGAAAATGGAAACACCATATATTTT. This codes for CASSEWEENGNTIYF. This chain links TRBV25-1 with TRBJ1-3; no reliable D call. V lost 1 base and J lost 3, with 10 bases in between. Germline V gene lookup returns CDR1 MGHDK and CDR2 SYGVNS. CDR3 length: 15 residues.

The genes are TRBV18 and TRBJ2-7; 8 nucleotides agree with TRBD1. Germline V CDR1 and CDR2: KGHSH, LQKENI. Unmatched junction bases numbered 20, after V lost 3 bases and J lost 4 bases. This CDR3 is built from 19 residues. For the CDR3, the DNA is TGTGCCAGCTCACCTCGGGAGTTAAGTCAGACAGGGGCCCCTTACGAGCAGTACTTC. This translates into CASSPRELSQTGAPYEQYF.

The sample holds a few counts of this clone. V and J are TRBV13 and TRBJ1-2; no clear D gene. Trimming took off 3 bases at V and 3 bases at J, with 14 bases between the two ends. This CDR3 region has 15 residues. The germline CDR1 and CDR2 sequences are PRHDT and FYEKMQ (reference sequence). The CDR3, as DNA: TGTGCCAGCAGCTTGAGGGCCGCCGCCCACTATGGCTACACCTTC. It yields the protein CASSLRAAAHYGYTF.

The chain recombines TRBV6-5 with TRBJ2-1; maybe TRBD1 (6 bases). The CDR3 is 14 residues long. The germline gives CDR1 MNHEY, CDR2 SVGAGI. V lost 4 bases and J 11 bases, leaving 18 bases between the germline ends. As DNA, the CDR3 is TGTGCCAGCAGTTCCCCTCGCAGGGACACCCAGCAGTTCTTC. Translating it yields CASSSPRRDTQQFF.

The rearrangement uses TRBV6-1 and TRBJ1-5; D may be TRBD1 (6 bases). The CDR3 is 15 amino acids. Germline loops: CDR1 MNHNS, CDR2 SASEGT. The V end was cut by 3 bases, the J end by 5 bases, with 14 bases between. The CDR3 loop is CASSERGSWDQPQHF. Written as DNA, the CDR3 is TGTGCCAGCAGTGAGAGGGGGTCTTGGGATCAGCCCCAGCATTTT.

CDR3 sequence (DNA): TGTGCCAGCAGTAGACTAGCGGGGGCCAACGAGCAGTACTTC. The encoded protein is CASSRLAGANEQYF. The gene calls are TRBV2 and TRBJ2-7; 12 bases are a match to TRBD2. The trim removed 5 bases at V and 5 bases at J, leaving 4 bases unmatched. The CDR3 extends over 14 amino acids. Per germline, CDR1 SNHLY and CDR2 FYNNEI.

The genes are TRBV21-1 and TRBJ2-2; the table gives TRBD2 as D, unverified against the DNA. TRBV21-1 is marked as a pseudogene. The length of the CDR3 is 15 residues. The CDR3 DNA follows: TGTGCCAGCCCACTTTCCCTGGGAGGGTCCGGGGAGCTGTTTTTT. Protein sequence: CASPLSLGGSGELFF.

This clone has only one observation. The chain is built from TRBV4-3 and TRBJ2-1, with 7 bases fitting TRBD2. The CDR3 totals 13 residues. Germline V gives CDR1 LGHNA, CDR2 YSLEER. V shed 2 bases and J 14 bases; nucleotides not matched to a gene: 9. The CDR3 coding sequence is TGCGCCAGCAGCCAAAAACCCGCGGGAGTTGAGTTCTTC. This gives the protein CASSQKPAGVEFF.

As DNA, the CDR3 is TGTGCCAGCCTAGGGGGACAGGGAAGGAGGGACACTGAAGCTTTCTTT. Its protein product is CASLGGQGRRDTEAFF. This chain uses TRBV18 with TRBJ1-1, with 9 bases that match TRBD1. The CDR3 runs 16 residues. The V gene's germline CDR1 is KGHSH and CDR2 LQKENI. V gave up 8 bases and J gave up 3 bases; unmatched junction bases: 13.

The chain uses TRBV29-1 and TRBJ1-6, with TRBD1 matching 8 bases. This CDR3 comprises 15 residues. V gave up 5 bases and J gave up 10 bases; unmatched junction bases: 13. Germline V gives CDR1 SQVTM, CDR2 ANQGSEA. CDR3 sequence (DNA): TGCAGCGTTTCGTCCGGGACAGGCGTAAACTCACCCCTCCACTTT. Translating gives CSVSSGTGVNSPLHF.

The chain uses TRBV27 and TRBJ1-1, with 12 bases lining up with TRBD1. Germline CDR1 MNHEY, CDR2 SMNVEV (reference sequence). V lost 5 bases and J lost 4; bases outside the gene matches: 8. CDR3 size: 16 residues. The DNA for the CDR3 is TGTGCCAGCAGTGGGACAGGGGGCTTCCTGAGCACTGAAGCTTTCTTT. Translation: CASSGTGGFLSTEAFF.

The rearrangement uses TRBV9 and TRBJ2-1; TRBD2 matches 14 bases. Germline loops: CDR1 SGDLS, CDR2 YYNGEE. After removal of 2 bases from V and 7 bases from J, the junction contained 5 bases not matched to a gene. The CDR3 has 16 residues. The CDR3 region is CASSVTGTSGSNEQFF. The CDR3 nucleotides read TGTGCCAGCAGCGTTACCGGGACTAGCGGGAGTAATGAGCAGTTCTTC.

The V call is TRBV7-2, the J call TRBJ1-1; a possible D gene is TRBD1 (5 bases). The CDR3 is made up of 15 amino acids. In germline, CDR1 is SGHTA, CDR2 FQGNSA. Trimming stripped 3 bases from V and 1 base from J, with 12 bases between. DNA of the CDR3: TGTGCCAGCAGCTTTTGGAGGAGGGGGAACACTGAAGCTTTCTTT. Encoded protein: CASSFWRRGNTEAFF.

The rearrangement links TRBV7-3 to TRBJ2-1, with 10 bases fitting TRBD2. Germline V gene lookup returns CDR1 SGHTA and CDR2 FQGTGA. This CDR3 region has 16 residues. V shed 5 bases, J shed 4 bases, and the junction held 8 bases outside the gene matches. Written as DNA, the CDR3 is TGTGCCAGCAGCCCCCCAGCGGGAGGGTCATACAATGAGCAGTTCTTC. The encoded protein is CASSPPAGGSYNEQFF. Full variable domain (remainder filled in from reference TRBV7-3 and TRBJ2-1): GAGVSQTPSNKVTEKGKYVELRCDPISGHTALYWYRQSLGQGPEFLIYFQGTGAADDSGLPNDRFFAVRPEGSVSTLKIQRTERGDSAVYLCASSPPAGGSYNEQFFGPGTRLTVL.